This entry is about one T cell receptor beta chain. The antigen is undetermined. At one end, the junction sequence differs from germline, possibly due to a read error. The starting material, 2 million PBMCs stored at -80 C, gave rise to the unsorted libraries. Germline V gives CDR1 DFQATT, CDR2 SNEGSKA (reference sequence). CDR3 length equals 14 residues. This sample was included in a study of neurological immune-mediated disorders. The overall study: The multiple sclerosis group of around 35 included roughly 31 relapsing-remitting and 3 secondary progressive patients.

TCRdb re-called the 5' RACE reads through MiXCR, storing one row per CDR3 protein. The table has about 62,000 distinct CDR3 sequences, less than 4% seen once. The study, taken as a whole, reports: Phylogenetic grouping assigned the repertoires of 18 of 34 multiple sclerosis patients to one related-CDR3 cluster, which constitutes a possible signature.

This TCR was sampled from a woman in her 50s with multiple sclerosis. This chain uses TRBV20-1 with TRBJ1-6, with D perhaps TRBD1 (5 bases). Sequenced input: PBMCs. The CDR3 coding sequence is TGCAGTGCGGCCTCGGGGGGATATAATTCACCCCTCAACTTT. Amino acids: CSAASGGYNSPLNF.